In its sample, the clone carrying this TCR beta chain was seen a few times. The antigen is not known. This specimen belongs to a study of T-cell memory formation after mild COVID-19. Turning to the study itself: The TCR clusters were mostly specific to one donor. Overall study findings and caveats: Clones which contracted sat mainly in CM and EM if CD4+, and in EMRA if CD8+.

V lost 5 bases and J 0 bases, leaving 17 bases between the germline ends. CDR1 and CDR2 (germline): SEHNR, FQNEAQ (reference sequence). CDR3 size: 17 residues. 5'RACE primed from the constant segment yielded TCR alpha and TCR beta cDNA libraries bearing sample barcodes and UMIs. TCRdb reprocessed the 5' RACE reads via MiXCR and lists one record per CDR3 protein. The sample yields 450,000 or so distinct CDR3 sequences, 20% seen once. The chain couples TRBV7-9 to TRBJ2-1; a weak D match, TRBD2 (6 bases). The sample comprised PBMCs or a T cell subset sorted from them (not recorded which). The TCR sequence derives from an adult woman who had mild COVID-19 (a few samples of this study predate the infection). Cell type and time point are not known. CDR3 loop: CASSPEDYPSSYNEQFF. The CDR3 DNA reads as TGTGCCAGCAGCCCCGAGGACTACCCGAGCTCCTACAATGAGCAGTTCTTC.